The clone carrying this TCR beta chain was found a few times. Its antigen remains unidentified. The sample contains more than one DNA sequence encoding this CDR3. Use of 60 Vbeta and 13 Jbeta primers characterized the PCR. Sequencing was performed with immunoSEQ multiplex PCR; in TCRdb, only in-frame clones are kept and a portion is missing. This sample carries roughly 96,000 clones, roughly 74% of them seen once, and the ten largest clones take more than 2.5%. The source of the sample is a study of cytomegalovirus exposure and HLA in healthy donors. Findings and caveats of the study: Among immune exposure information, only CMV serostatus was available. A reported reduction in N-insertions relative to the approximately 600-donor mean was seen in an Asian-associated ancestry cluster in a later analysis.

The germline gives CDR1 LGHNA, CDR2 YSLEER. V gave up 1 base and J gave up 8 bases; unmatched junction bases: 5. The CDR3 contains 15 residues. This TCR was sampled from a female donor in good health and CMV-seropositive. The chain joins TRBV4-3 to TRBJ1-4; 9 bases fit TRBD1. Sequenced: PBMCs. CDR3 coding DNA: TGCGCCAGCAGCCAAGCGGGGACAGGGAACGAAAAACTGTTTTTT. It yields the protein CASSQAGTGNEKLFF.